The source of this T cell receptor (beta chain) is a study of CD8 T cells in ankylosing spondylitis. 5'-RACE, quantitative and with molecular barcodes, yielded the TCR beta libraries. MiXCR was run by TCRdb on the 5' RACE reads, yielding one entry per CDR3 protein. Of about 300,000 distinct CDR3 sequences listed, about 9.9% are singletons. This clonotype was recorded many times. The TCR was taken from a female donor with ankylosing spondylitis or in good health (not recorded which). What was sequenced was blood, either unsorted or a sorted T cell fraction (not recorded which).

CDR3 DNA: TGTGCCAGCAGTCCGGAAGCGGAGACCCAGTACTTC. It is translated as CASSPEAETQYF. The chain joins TRBV2 to TRBJ2-5; D ambiguous. Germline loops: CDR1 SNHLY, CDR2 FYNNEI. The CDR3 length is 12 residues. V was clipped by 5 bases and J by 5 bases, with 9 bases between them.